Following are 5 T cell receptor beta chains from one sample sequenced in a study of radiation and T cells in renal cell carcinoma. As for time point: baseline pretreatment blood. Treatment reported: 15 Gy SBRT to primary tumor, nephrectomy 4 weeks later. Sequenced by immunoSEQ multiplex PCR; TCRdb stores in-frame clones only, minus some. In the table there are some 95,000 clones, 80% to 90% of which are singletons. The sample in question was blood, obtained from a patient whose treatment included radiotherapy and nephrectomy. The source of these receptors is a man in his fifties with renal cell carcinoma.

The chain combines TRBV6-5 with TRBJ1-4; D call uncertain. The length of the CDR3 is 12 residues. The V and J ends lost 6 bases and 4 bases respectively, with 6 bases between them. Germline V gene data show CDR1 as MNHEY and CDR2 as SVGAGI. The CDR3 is CASRGFNEKLFF. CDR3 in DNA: TGTGCCAGCAGGGGTTTTAATGAAAAACTGTTTTTT.

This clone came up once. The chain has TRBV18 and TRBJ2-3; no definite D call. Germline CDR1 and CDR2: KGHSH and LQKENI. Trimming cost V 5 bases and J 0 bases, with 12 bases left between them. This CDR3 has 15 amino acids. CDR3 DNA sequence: TGTGCCAGCTCAGTACTACCACTAAGCACAGATACGCAGTATTTT. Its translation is CASSVLPLSTDTQYF.

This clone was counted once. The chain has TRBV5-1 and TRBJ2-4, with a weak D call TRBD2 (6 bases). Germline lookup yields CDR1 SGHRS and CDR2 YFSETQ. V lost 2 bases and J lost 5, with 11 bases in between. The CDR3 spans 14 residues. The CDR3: CASSFRDWENIQYF. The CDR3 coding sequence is TGCGCCAGCAGCTTCCGGGACTGGGAAAACATTCAGTACTTC.

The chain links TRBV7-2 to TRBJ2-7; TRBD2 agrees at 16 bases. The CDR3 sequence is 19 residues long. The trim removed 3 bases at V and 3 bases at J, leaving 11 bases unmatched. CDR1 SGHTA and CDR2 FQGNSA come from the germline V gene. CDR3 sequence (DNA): TGTGCCAGCAGCTTCCGGAAGGGACTAGCGGGGGGGCCTTTCTACGAGCAGTACTTC. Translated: CASSFRKGLAGGPFYEQYF.

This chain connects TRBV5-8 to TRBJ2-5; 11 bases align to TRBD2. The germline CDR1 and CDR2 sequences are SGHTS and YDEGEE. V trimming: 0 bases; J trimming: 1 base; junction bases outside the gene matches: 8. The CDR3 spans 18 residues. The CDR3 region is CASSLGLAGGEFQETQYF. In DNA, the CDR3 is TGTGCCAGCAGCTTGGGATTAGCGGGGGGGGAATTCCAAGAGACCCAGTACTTC.